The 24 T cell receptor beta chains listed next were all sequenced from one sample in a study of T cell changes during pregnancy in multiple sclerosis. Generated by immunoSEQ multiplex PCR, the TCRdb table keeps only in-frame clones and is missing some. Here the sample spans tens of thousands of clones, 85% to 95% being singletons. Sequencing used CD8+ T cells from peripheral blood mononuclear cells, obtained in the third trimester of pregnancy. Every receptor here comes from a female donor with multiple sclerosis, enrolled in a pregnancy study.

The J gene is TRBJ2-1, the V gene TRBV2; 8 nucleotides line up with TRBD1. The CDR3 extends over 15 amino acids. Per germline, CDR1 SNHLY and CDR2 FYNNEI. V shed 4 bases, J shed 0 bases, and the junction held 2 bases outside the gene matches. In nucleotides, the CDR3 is TGTGCCAGCAGTGCCACAGGGGGCTCCTACAATGAGCAGTTCTTC. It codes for CASSATGGSYNEQFF.

CDR3 bases: TGTGCCAGCAGCATGTGGGACAGGGTGGTAGATACGCAGTATTTT. Translated, it gives CASSMWDRVVDTQYF. The V call is TRBV27, the J call TRBJ2-3; 9 bases match TRBD1. J was trimmed by 5 bases and V by 6 bases; bases with no gene match: 9. The CDR3 consists of 15 residues. Germline V CDR1 and CDR2: MNHEY, SMNVEV (reference sequence).

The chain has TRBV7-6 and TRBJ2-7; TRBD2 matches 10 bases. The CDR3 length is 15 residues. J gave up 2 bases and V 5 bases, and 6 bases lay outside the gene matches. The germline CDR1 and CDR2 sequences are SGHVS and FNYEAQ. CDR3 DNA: TGTGCCAGCAGCAAACTAGCGGGGAATGCCTACGAGCAGTACTTC. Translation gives CASSKLAGNAYEQYF.

Here the CDR3 DNA reads TGTGCCAGCAGCGAAATGCAGGGGCTTATCACTGAAGCTTTCTTT. Translating gives CASSEMQGLITEAFF. The chain employs TRBV2 and TRBJ1-1; maybe TRBD1 (6 bases). The CDR3 has 15 amino acids. Trimming pared 6 bases from V and 4 bases from J, leaving 18 bases between. The germline V gene has CDR1 SNHLY and CDR2 FYNNEI.

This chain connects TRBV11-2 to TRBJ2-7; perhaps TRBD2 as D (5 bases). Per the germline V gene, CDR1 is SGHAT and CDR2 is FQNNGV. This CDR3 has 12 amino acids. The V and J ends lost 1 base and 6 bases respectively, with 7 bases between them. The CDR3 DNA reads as TGTGCCAGCAGCTTAGTAGGAGGCGAGCAGTACTTC. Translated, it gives CASSLVGGEQYF.

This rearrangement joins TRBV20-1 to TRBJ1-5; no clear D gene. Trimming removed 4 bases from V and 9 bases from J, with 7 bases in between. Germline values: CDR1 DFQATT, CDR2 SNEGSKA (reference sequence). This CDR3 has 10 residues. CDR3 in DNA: TGCAGTGCTACTGGGAGGCCCCAGCATTTT. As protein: CSATGRPQHF.

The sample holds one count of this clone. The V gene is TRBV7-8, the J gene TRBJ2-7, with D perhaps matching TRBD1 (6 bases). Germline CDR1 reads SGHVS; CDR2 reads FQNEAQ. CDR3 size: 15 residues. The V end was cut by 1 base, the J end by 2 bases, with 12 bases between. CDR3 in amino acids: CASSLGQGHPYEQYF. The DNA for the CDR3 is TGTGCCAGCAGCTTAGGCCAGGGGCATCCCTACGAGCAGTACTTC.

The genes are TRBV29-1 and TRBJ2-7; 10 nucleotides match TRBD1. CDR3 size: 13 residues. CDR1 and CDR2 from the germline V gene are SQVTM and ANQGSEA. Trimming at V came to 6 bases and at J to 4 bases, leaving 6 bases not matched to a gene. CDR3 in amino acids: CSVAGTGVYEQYF. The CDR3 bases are TGCAGCGTCGCCGGGACAGGGGTTTACGAGCAGTACTTC.

The CDR3 nucleotides read TGTGCCATCAGTGAGAGAGCGGGAGGGCCTCGCACCGGGGAGCTGTTTTTT. Translated: CAISERAGGPRTGELFF. This chain uses TRBV10-3 with TRBJ2-2, with 10 bases matching TRBD2. This CDR3 is built from 17 residues. V lost 2 bases to trimming and J lost 4 bases; unmatched junction nucleotides: 7. CDR1 is ENHRY, CDR2 SYGVKD, per germline.

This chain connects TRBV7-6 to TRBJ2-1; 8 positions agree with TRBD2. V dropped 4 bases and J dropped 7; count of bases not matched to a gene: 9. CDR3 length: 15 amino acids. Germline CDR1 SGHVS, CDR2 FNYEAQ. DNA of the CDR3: TGTGCCAGCAGCTCCGGGACTAGGAGTCTAAATGAGCAGTTCTTC. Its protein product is CASSSGTRSLNEQFF.

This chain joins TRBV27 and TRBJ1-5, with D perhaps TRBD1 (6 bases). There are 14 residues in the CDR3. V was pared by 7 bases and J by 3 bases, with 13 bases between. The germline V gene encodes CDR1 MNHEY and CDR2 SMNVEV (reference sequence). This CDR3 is CASKMTGNNQPQHF. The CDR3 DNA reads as TGTGCCAGCAAGATGACAGGTAACAATCAGCCCCAGCATTTT.

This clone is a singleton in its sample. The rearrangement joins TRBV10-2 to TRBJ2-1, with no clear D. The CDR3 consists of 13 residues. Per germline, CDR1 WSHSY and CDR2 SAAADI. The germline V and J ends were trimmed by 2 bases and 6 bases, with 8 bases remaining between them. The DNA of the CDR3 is TGCGCCAGCAGTGAGCCCCCCGGCAATGAGCAGTTCTTC. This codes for CASSEPPGNEQFF.

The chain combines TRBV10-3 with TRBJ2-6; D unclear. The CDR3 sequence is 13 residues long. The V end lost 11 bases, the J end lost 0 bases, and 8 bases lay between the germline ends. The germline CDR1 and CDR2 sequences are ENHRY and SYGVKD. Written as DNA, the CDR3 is TGTGCCTCCTTAGTCTCTGGGGCCAACGTCCTGACTTTC. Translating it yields CASLVSGANVLTF.

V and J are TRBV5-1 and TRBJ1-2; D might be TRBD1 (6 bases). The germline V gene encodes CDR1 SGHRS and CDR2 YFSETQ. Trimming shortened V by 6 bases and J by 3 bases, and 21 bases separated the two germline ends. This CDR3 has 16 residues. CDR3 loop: CASKMDSSGRDYGYTF. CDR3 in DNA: TGCGCCAGCAAGATGGACAGTTCGGGGCGAGACTATGGCTACACCTTC.

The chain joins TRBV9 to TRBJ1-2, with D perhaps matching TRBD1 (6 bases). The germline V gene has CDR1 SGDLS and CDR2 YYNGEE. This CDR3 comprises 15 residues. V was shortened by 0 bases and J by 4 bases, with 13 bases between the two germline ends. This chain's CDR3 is CASSVEGDTFYGYTF. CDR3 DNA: TGTGCCAGCAGCGTAGAGGGGGATACTTTCTATGGCTACACCTTC.

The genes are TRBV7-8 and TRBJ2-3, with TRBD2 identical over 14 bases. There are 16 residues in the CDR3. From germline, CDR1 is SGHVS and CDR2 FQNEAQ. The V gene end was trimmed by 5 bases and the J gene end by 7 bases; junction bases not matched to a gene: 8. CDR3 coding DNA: TGTGCCAGCAGCCGGACTAGCGGGGGGACCACGAATACGCAGTATTTT. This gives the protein CASSRTSGGTTNTQYF. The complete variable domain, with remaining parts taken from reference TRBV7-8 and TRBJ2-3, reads GAGVSQSPRYKVAKRGQDVALRCDPISGHVSLFWYQQALGQGPEFLTYFQNEAQLDKSGLPSDRFFAERPEGSVSTLKIQRTQQEDSAVYLCASSRTSGGTTNTQYFGPGTRLTVL.

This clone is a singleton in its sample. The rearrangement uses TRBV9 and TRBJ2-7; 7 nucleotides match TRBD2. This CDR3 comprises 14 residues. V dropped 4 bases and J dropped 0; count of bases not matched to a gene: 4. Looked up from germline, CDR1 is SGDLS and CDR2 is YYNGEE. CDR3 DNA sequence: TGTGCCAGCAGCTCCGGACTAGGCTCCTACGAGCAGTACTTC. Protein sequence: CASSSGLGSYEQYF.

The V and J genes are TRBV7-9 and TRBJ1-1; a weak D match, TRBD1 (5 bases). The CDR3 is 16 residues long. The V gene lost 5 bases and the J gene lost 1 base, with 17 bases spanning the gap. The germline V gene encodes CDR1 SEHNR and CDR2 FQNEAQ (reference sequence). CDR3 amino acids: CASSPYGARGNTEAFF. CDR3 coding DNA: TGTGCCAGCAGCCCCTATGGGGCAAGAGGGAACACTGAAGCTTTCTTT. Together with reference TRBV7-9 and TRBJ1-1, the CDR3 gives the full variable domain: DTGVSQNPRHKITKRGQNVTFRCDPISEHNRLYWYRQTLGQGPEFLTYFQNEAQLEKSRLLSDRFSAERPKGSFSTLEIQRTEQGDSAMYLCASSPYGARGNTEAFFGQGTRLTVV.

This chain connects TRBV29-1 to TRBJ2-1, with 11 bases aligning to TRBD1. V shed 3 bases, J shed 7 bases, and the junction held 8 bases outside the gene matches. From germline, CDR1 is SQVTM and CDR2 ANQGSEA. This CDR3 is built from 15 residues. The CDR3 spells CSVEGGQGVWNEQFF. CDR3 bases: TGCAGCGTTGAGGGGGGACAGGGGGTCTGGAATGAGCAGTTCTTC.

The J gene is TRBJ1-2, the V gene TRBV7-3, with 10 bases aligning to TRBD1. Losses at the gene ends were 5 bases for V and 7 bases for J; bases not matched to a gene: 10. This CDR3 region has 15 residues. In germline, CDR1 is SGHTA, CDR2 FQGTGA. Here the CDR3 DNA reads TGTGCCAGCAGCCTTGACAGGGGGCAAGGTGGTGGCTACACCTTC. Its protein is CASSLDRGQGGGYTF.

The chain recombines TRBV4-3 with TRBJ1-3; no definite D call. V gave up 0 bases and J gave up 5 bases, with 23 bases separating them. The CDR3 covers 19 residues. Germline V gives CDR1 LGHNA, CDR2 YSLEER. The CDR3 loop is CASSQDFPVRRSTRNTIYF. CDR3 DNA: TGCGCCAGCAGCCAAGATTTCCCCGTTAGGAGGTCGACAAGAAACACCATATATTTT.

In DNA form, the CDR3 reads TGTGCCAGCAGGCCCTTGGACAGTTTCCACGAGCAGTACTTC. This sequence encodes CASRPLDSFHEQYF. This chain connects TRBV2 to TRBJ2-7, with D perhaps matching TRBD1 (6 bases). Trimming cost V 6 bases and J 5 bases, with 17 bases left between them. Germline V gives CDR1 SNHLY, CDR2 FYNNEI. The CDR3 is 14 amino acids.

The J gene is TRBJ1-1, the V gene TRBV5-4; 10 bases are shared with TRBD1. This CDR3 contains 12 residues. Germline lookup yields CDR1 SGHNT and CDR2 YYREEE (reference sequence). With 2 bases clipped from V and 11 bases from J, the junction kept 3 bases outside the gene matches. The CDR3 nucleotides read TGTGCCAGCAGCTTCGGACAGGGGGGGGCTTTCTTT. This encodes CASSFGQGGAFF.

CDR3 DNA sequence: TGTGCCAGCAGCCCGACGGTAGGGGCTAGAAATTCACCCCTCCACTTT. It is translated as CASSPTVGARNSPLHF. This chain links TRBV7-9 with TRBJ1-6; D perhaps matches TRBD1 (5 bases). The V gene lost 5 bases and the J gene lost 7 bases, with 18 bases spanning the gap. This CDR3 comprises 16 residues. The germline V gene encodes CDR1 SEHNR and CDR2 FQNEAQ (reference sequence).